The 21 T cell receptor beta chains in this list originate from one sample, sequenced in a study of cytomegalovirus exposure and HLA in healthy donors. Primers for the PCR totalled 60 Vbeta and 13 Jbeta. Here immunoSEQ multiplex PCR was the method, and the copy in TCRdb shows in-frame clones only, minus some. In the table there are fewer than 250,000 clones, roughly 87% of which are singletons. Sequenced: PBMCs. The receptors originated from a man in his forties in good health and CMV-seropositive.

Regarding this clone: Within the sample, other DNA sequences also encode this same CDR3. The chain employs TRBV6-5 and TRBJ2-3; D not certain. Germline lookup yields CDR1 MNHEY and CDR2 SVGAGI. Trimming stripped 2 bases from V and 4 bases from J, with 4 bases between. The CDR3 has 12 amino acids. CDR3 loop: CASSYGPDTQYF. The CDR3 coding sequence is TGTGCCAGCAGTTACGGGCCAGATACGCAGTATTTT.

V is TRBV9 and J is TRBJ2-5; the D gene is possibly TRBD1 (5 bases). Trimming pared 4 bases from V and 3 bases from J, leaving 13 bases between. The CDR3 covers 14 residues. The V gene's germline CDR1 is SGDLS and CDR2 YYNGEE. The CDR3 DNA sequence: TGTGCCAGCAGCAGAGATGGGGCAGAAGAGACCCAGTACTTC. The encoded protein is CASSRDGAEETQYF. Full variable domain (missing parts from reference TRBV9 and TRBJ2-5): DSGVTQTPKHLITATGQRVTLRCSPRSGDLSVYWYQQSLDQGLQFLIQYYNGEERAKGNILERFSAQQFPDLHSELNLSSLELGDSALYFCASSRDGAEETQYFGPGTRLLVL.

The CDR3 DNA is TGTGCCAGCAGCTTAGACCCGGGAACGCAGTACTTC. Protein: CASSLDPGTQYF. The chain links TRBV7-2 to TRBJ2-7; D is perhaps TRBD2 (5 bases). Germline CDR1 is SGHTA and CDR2 is FQGNSA. Trimming removed 1 base from V and 9 bases from J, with 10 bases in between. This CDR3 contains 12 residues. Looking up the rest from reference TRBV7-2 and TRBJ2-7 gives the full variable domain: GAGVSQSPSNKVTEKGKDVELRCDPISGHTALYWYRQSLGQGLEFLIYFQGNSAPDKSGLPSDRFSAERTGGSVSTLTIQRTQQEDSAVYLCASSLDPGTQYFGPGTRLTVT.

The chain has TRBV20-1 and TRBJ2-1; D perhaps matches TRBD2 (7 bases). The germline gives CDR1 DFQATT, CDR2 SNEGSKA (reference sequence). This CDR3 is 11 amino acids long. This CDR3 is CSKGGVNEQFF. CDR3 coding DNA: TGCAGCAAGGGGGGGGTTAATGAGCAGTTCTTC.

This chain links TRBV6-5 with TRBJ2-2; a weak D match, TRBD2 (5 bases). The CDR3 is 15 amino acids. CDR1 is MNHEY, CDR2 SVGAGI, per germline. V was shortened by 2 bases and J by 2 bases, with 9 bases between the two germline ends. The CDR3 coding sequence is TGTGCCAGCAGTTACGCCGGGGTAAACACCGGGGAGCTGTTTTTT. Protein sequence: CASSYAGVNTGELFF.

The chain links TRBV27 to TRBJ1-5, with D possibly being TRBD1 (6 bases). The CDR3 runs 14 residues. The V end was cut by 5 bases, the J end by 3 bases, with 11 bases between. Germline V gene data show CDR1 as MNHEY and CDR2 as SMNVEV (reference sequence). This chain's CDR3 is CASSAGQYNQPQHF. The CDR3 DNA is TGTGCCAGCAGTGCCGGACAGTACAATCAGCCCCAGCATTTT.

The chain joins TRBV5-6 to TRBJ2-4, with 8 bases identical to TRBD1. The trim removed 4 bases at V and 0 bases at J, leaving 3 bases unmatched. Germline assignment: CDR1 SGHDT and CDR2 YYEEEE. CDR3 length: 15 residues. CDR3 in DNA: TGTGCCAGCAGCGATACAGGGGGAGCCAAAAACATTCAGTACTTC. Translated, it gives CASSDTGGAKNIQYF. Combining the CDR3 with reference TRBV5-6 and TRBJ2-4 gives the whole variable domain DAGVTQSPTHLIKTRGQQVTLRCSPKSGHDTVSWYQQALGQGPQFIFQYYEEEERQRGNFPDRFSGHQFPNYSSELNVNALLLGDSALYLCASSDTGGAKNIQYFGAGTRLSVL.

V usage is TRBV9 and J usage is TRBJ2-3; D unclear. Germline V gene data show CDR1 as SGDLS and CDR2 as YYNGEE. This CDR3 is 13 amino acids long. Trimming cost V 0 bases and J 4 bases, with 6 bases left between them. The CDR3 region is CASSVGSPDTQYF. The CDR3 DNA reads as TGTGCCAGCAGCGTAGGGAGTCCAGATACGCAGTATTTT.

This clone was counted a single time. The chain combines TRBV5-8 with TRBJ1-2; D call uncertain. Trimming shortened V by 1 base and J by 4 bases, and 5 bases separated the two germline ends. Per germline, CDR1 SGHTS and CDR2 YDEGEE. The CDR3 is 12 amino acids. CDR3 DNA sequence: TGTGCCAGCAGCTTGTTCGGCTATGGCTACACCTTC. It yields the protein CASSLFGYGYTF.

This chain joins TRBV11-3 and TRBJ2-4; D unclear. There are 14 residues in the CDR3. Trimming removed 1 base at V and 8 bases at J, with 12 bases between. Germline CDR1 and CDR2: SGHNT and YENEEA. The CDR3 region is CASSLGVRRDIQYF. The CDR3 bases are TGTGCCAGCAGCTTAGGGGTGAGACGGGACATTCAGTACTTC. The full variable domain, rest sourced from reference TRBV11-3 and TRBJ2-4, is EAGVVQSPRYKIIEKKQPVAFWCNPISGHNTLYWYLQNLGQGPELLIRYENEEAVDDSQLPKDRFSAERLKGVDSTLKIQPAELGDSAVYLCASSLGVRRDIQYFGAGTRLSVL.

The J gene is TRBJ2-6, the V gene TRBV9; possibly TRBD1 for D (5 bases). V lost 3 bases and J 0 bases, leaving 7 bases between the germline ends. CDR1 and CDR2 from the germline V gene are SGDLS and YYNGEE. The CDR3 extends over 15 amino acids. CDR3 sequence reads: CASSGTTSGANVLTF. The CDR3 DNA reads as TGTGCCAGCAGCGGGACAACCTCTGGGGCCAACGTCCTGACTTTC.

This clone was picked up a small number of times. The rearrangement joins TRBV27 to TRBJ2-7; weak D call: TRBD1 (6 bases). Looked up from germline, CDR1 is MNHEY and CDR2 is SMNVEV (reference sequence). The CDR3 totals 13 residues. Trimming pared 7 bases from V and 1 base from J, leaving 11 bases between. This chain's CDR3 is CASTPGASYEQYF. CDR3 nucleotides: TGTGCCAGCACCCCAGGGGCTTCCTACGAGCAGTACTTC.

The chain has TRBV29-1 and TRBJ2-1; D remains ambiguous. Germline CDR1 and CDR2: SQVTM and ANQGSEA. This CDR3 is built from 14 residues. Trimming cost V 4 bases and J 6 bases, with 16 bases left between them. For the CDR3, the DNA is TGCAGCGTTGCCCTGGAGTTTTTGGGCAATGAGCAGTTCTTC. This gives the protein CSVALEFLGNEQFF.

The CDR3 reads CASSLWTGKITGELFF. CDR3 sequence (DNA): TGTGCCAGCTCGCTTTGGACAGGAAAGATAACCGGGGAGCTGTTTTTT. The chain joins TRBV18 to TRBJ2-2; 7 positions match TRBD1. Trimming took 6 bases from V and 5 from J; bases not matched to a gene: 12. Looked up from germline, CDR1 is KGHSH and CDR2 is LQKENI. This CDR3 spans 16 amino acids.

The chain recombines TRBV19 with TRBJ1-2, with D perhaps TRBD1 (6 bases). V lost 3 bases, J lost 9 bases, and 17 bases lay in between. Germline CDR1 and CDR2: LNHDA and SQIVND (reference sequence). CDR3 length: 14 residues. CDR3 loop: CASSIPNSQGSYTF. In DNA form, the CDR3 reads TGTGCCAGTAGTATCCCGAACTCCCAGGGGAGCTACACCTTC.

This chain uses TRBV7-9 with TRBJ1-1; D uncertain. The CDR3 runs 9 residues. Germline CDR1 and CDR2: SEHNR and FQNEAQ (reference sequence). V gave up 5 bases and J gave up 10 bases, with 5 bases separating them. The CDR3 region has the DNA TGTGCCAGCAGCCCCGGAGCTTTCTTT. Translation: CASSPGAFF.

The rearrangement joins TRBV7-3 to TRBJ2-2; tentatively, D is TRBD2 (7 bases). Trimming left V 2 bases short and J 6 bases short, with 13 bases between. Germline V gene data show CDR1 as SGHTA and CDR2 as FQGTGA. CDR3 length equals 15 residues. The CDR3: CASSLGSGTSGELFF. DNA of the CDR3: TGTGCCAGCAGCTTAGGCAGCGGGACATCCGGGGAGCTGTTTTTT.

The gene calls are TRBV27 and TRBJ1-5; D not certain. The CDR3 consists of 12 residues. The V gene lost 3 bases and the J gene lost 4 bases, with 4 bases spanning the gap. Germline V gene lookup returns CDR1 MNHEY and CDR2 SMNVEV (reference sequence). CDR3 bases: TGTGCCAGCAGTTTCCTTAATCAGCCCCAGCATTTT. It yields the protein CASSFLNQPQHF.

This clone showed up just once. The chain couples TRBV6-6 to TRBJ2-7; 10 nucleotides line up with TRBD2. The CDR3 runs to 16 residues. J was trimmed by 6 bases and V by 2 bases; bases with no gene match: 10. The germline gives CDR1 MNHNY, CDR2 SVGAGI (reference sequence). Written as DNA, the CDR3 is TGTGCCAGCAGTTACCTGCTAGCGGGGGCTGCGGCCGAGCAGTACGTC. Translated: CASSYLLAGAAAEQYV.

This clone was seen only once. V gene TRBV7-3 combines with J gene TRBJ2-1; D is uncertain. The length of the CDR3 is 15 residues. The V and J ends lost 2 bases and 1 base respectively, with 9 bases between them. Germline V CDR1 and CDR2: SGHTA, FQGTGA. The CDR3 sequence is CASSLGPVSYNEQFF. CDR3 DNA: TGTGCCAGCAGCTTAGGTCCGGTTTCCTACAATGAGCAGTTCTTC.

In DNA form, the CDR3 reads TGTGCCATTGCCCGGGACAGAGACACTGAAGCTTTCTTT. It codes for CAIARDRDTEAFF. V usage is TRBV27 and J usage is TRBJ1-1; 7 bases fit TRBD1. The ends lost 10 bases at V and 3 bases at J; junction bases unmatched: 8. Germline V gives CDR1 MNHEY, CDR2 SMNVEV (reference sequence). This CDR3 has 13 amino acids.